The rows below give T cell receptor beta chains drawn from one sample of a study of identical twins. TCRdb passed the 5' RACE reads through MiXCR, listing each CDR3 protein once. The table shows about 340,000 distinct CDR3 sequences, with roughly 10% occurring only once. The material sequenced was naive T cells sorted from blood. These receptor sequences come from a woman between 50 and 59 years old in good health. Both conserved end residues are part of each CDR3. The D gene is left open where the match is weak. For some rows the clone size is stated as once, few or many, or as a class when expanded; others skip it.

>TRBV30|13|few|TRBD1|TRBJ2-5
TGTGCCTGGAGTGGACAGGGACCAGAGACCCAGTACTTC
CAWSGQGPETQYF
>TRBV3-1|15|NA|NA|TRBJ2-7
TGTGCCAGCAGCCAAGGGCTGGCGACAACCTACGAGCAGTACTTC
CASSQGLATTYEQYF
>TRBV20-1|14|many|NA|TRBJ2-1
TGCAGTGCTGGTCCCGGCGGCACCTACAATGAGCAGTTCTTC
CSAGPGGTYNEQFF
>TRBV20-1|11|few|NA|TRBJ2-1
TGCAGTGCTAGGCCCGGGACTGAGCAGTTCTTC
CSARPGTEQFF
>TRBV15|17|NA|TRBD1|TRBJ2-6
TGTGCCACCAGCAGGGAAGGACAGGGCTCTGGGGCCAACGTCCTGACTTTC
CATSREGQGSGANVLTF
>TRBV5-1|14|few|NA|TRBJ1-2
TGCGCCAGCAGCCAGGGACGGGGACTCTATGGCTACACCTTC
CASSQGRGLYGYTF
>TRBV7-6|14|NA|NA|TRBJ2-1
TGTGCCAGCAGCCCACACCCAGCCTACAATGAGCAGTTCTTC
CASSPHPAYNEQFF
>TRBV6-5|14|few|NA|TRBJ2-3
TGTGCCAGCAGTTACGTGCCAACCTCAGATACGCAGTATTTT
CASSYVPTSDTQYF
>TRBV12-3/TRBV12-4|13|NA|NA|TRBJ2-5
TGTGCCAGCAGTCGCTCTCTTAGGGAGACCCAGTACTTC
CASSRSLRETQYF
>TRBV6-1|12|many|NA|TRBJ2-5
TGTGCCAGCAAAGGTTGGGCAGAGACCCAGTACTTC
CASKGWAETQYF
>TRBV28|14|few|NA|TRBJ2-5
TGTGCCAGCAGTTTAATCGGGGCAGGGGAGACCCAGTACTTC
CASSLIGAGETQYF
>TRBV21-1|15|NA|NA|TRBJ2-7
TGTGCCAGCAGCAAAGTGGCGGGGGCATCCTACGAGCAGTACTTC
CASSKVAGASYEQYF
>TRBV5-1|14|NA|TRBD2|TRBJ2-1
TGCGCCAGCACCGTTGTAGCGGGAGGGAATGAGCAGTTCTTC
CASTVVAGGNEQFF
>TRBV24-1|13|few|NA|TRBJ1-2
TGTGCCACCAGTGATTTGCCCGGGGACGGCTACACCTTC
CATSDLPGDGYTF
>TRBV20-1|15|few|TRBD2|TRBJ2-5
TGCAGTGCTACCCAGCGGGAGGGCCTCGGAGAGACCCAGTACTTC
CSATQREGLGETQYF
>TRBV20-1|16|few|TRBD2|TRBJ2-3
TGCAGTGCTAGAGATTTTAAAAGGGAGGGCGCAGATACGCAGTATTTT
CSARDFKREGADTQYF
>TRBV12-3/TRBV12-4|13|many|NA|TRBJ1-3
TGTGCCAGCAGACAGGGTGCTGGAAACACCATATATTTT
CASRQGAGNTIYF
>TRBV12-3/TRBV12-4|11|NA|NA|TRBJ2-2
TGTGCCATTCGAGCGGCCGGGGAGCTGTTTTTT
CAIRAAGELFF
>TRBV7-9|13|few|NA|TRBJ1-1
TGTGCCAGCAGCACCCGGGTGAACACTGAAGCTTTCTTT
CASSTRVNTEAFF
>TRBV20-1|15|few|NA|TRBJ2-7
TGCAGTGCTGCGATTCGGGGTTTAAGCTCCTACGAGCAGTACTTC
CSAAIRGLSSYEQYF
>TRBV7-9|14|NA|NA|TRBJ1-1
TGTGCCAGCAGCTTACAGGGAGGACGCACTGAAGCTTTCTTT
CASSLQGGRTEAFF
>TRBV20-1|14|few|NA|TRBJ2-3
TGCAGTGCTAGAGAGGAAGCAGTGTCAGATACGCAGTATTTT
CSAREEAVSDTQYF
>TRBV4-1|15|many|TRBD2|TRBJ2-1
TGCGCCAGCAGCCAGCTAGCGGGAGGGGACAATGAGCAGTTCTTC
CASSQLAGGDNEQFF
>TRBV7-2|17|few|TRBD2|TRBJ2-1
TGTGCCAGCAGCTTAAGGCTAGCGGGTAACTCCTACAATGAGCAGTTCTTC
CASSLRLAGNSYNEQFF
>TRBV6-2/TRBV6-3|19|NA|NA|TRBJ2-4
TGTGCCAGCAACTATAATAGGCAGGGATTTCCCCTAGCCAAAAACATTCAGTACTTC
CASNYNRQGFPLAKNIQYF
>TRBV7-8|15|NA|NA|TRBJ2-2
TGTGCCAGCAGCTCCCTTCAGGGAGGGGGCGGGGAGCTGTTTTTT
CASSSLQGGGGELFF
>TRBV29-1|11|NA|NA|TRBJ1-2
TGCAGCGTTCAGGGTATCTTTGGCTACACCTTC
CSVQGIFGYTF
>TRBV12-3/TRBV12-4|15|few|TRBD1|TRBJ2-2
TGTGCCAGCAGTTTCGGGCAGGGGGACACCGGGGAGCTGTTTTTT
CASSFGQGDTGELFF
>TRBV9|16|many|TRBD2|TRBJ2-1
TGTGCCAGCAGCGTAGAGCTAGCGGGGATCTACAATGAGCAGTTCTTC
CASSVELAGIYNEQFF
>TRBV4-1|17|many|TRBD1|TRBJ1-1
TGCGCCAGCAGCCGCAGTGGAGACAGGGGTGGGAACACTGAAGCTTTCTTT
CASSRSGDRGGNTEAFF
>TRBV5-1|14|few|TRBD1|TRBJ1-4
TGCGCCAGCAGCCCGGACAGGGGGCAAGAAAAACTGTTTTTT
CASSPDRGQEKLFF
>TRBV24-1|16|NA|TRBD2|TRBJ2-1
TGTGCCACCAGTGATTTAAGGGCTAGCGGGAGCCATGAGCAGTTCTTC
CATSDLRASGSHEQFF
>TRBV29-1|13|few|NA|TRBJ2-5
TGCAGCGTTGACGGTGGAGAGCAAGAGACCCAGTACTTC
CSVDGGEQETQYF
>TRBV20-1|12|many|NA|TRBJ2-5
TGCAGTGCTACCAAGCTTCGGGATACCCAGTACTTC
CSATKLRDTQYF
>TRBV12-3/TRBV12-4|13|few|NA|TRBJ1-5
TGTGCCAGCAGTTTATCCAGAGAACAGCCCCAGCATTTT
CASSLSREQPQHF
>TRBV18|14|NA|NA|TRBJ2-2
TGTGCCAGCTCTCCTTTAGAACACACCGGGGAGCTGTTTTTT
CASSPLEHTGELFF
>TRBV6-6|16|many|NA|TRBJ2-1
TGTGCCAGCAGAACTAGGGGGCAGGGCGGGGGCAATGAGCAGTTCTTC
CASRTRGQGGGNEQFF
>TRBV12-5|16|few|TRBD1|TRBJ2-5
TGTGCTAGTGGCCCGGGACAGGGATCCCCGGAAGAGACCCAGTACTTC
CASGPGQGSPEETQYF
>TRBV12-3/TRBV12-4|14|few|TRBD1|TRBJ1-2
TGTGCCAGCAGGCCGGGACAGGGATTCTATGGCTACACCTTC
CASRPGQGFYGYTF
>TRBV24-1|12|many|NA|TRBJ2-1
TGTGCCACCAGTGAATCGTACAATGAGCAGTTCTTC
CATSESYNEQFF
>TRBV10-2|16|many|TRBD1|TRBJ1-1
TGCGCCAGCAGTGACACACTACACAGGGGGCGGACTGAAGCTTTCTTT
CASSDTLHRGRTEAFF
>TRBV5-1|15|NA|TRBD1|TRBJ1-2
TGCGCCAGCAACTTCCGCTCCGGGACAGGGGATGGCTACACCTTC
CASNFRSGTGDGYTF
>TRBV3-1|16|few|NA|TRBJ2-2
TGTGCCAGCAGCCCCTTCTCCAGCGGTAACACCGGGGAGCTGTTTTTT
CASSPFSSGNTGELFF